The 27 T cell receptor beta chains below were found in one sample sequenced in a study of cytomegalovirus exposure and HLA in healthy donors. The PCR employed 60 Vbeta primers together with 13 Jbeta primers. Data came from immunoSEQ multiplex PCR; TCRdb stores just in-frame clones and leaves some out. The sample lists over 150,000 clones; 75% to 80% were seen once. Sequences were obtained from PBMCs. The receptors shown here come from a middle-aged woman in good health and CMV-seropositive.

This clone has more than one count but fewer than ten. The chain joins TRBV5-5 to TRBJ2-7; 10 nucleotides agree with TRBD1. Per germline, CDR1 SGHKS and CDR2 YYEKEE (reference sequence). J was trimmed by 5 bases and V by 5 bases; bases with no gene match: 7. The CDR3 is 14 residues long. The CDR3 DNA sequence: TGTGCCAGCAGTGGGGACAGGGGTCACGACGAGCAGTACTTC. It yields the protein CASSGDRGHDEQYF. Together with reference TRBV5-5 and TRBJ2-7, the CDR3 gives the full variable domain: DAGVTQSPTHLIKTRGQQVTLRCSPISGHKSVSWYQQVLGQGPQFIFQYYEKEERGRGNFPDRFSARQFPNYSSELNVNALLLGDSALYLCASSGDRGHDEQYFGPGTRLTVT.

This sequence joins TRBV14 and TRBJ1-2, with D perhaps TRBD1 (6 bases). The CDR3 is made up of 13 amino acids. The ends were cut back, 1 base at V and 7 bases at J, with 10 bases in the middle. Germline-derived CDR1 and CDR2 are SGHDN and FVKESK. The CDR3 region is CASSQAGVAGYTF. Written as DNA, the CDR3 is TGTGCCAGCAGCCAAGCAGGGGTCGCTGGCTACACCTTC.

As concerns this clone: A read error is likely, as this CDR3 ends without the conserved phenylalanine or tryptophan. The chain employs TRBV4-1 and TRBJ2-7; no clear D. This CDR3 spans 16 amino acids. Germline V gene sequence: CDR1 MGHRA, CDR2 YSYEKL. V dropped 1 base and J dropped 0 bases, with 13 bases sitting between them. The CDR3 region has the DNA TGCGCCAGCAGCCAAGTCCTATCGCAGGCCTCCTACGAGCAGTACATC. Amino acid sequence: CASSQVLSQASYEQYI.

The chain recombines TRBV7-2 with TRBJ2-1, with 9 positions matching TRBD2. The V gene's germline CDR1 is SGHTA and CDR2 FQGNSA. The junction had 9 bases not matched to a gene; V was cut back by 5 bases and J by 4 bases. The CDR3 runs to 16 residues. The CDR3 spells CASSARLADDYNEQFF. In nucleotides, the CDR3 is TGTGCCAGCAGCGCCCGACTAGCGGATGATTACAATGAGCAGTTCTTC. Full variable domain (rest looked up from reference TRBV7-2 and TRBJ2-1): GAGVSQSPSNKVTEKGKDVELRCDPISGHTALYWYRQSLGQGLEFLIYFQGNSAPDKSGLPSDRFSAERTGGSVSTLTIQRTQQEDSAVYLCASSARLADDYNEQFFGPGTRLTVL.

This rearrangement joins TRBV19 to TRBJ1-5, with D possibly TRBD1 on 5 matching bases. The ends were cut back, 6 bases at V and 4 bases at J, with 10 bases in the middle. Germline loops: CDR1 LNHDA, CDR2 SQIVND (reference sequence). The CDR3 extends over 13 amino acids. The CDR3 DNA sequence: TGTGCCAGTAGCCACGACAGAAATCAGCCCCAGCATTTT. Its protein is CASSHDRNQPQHF.

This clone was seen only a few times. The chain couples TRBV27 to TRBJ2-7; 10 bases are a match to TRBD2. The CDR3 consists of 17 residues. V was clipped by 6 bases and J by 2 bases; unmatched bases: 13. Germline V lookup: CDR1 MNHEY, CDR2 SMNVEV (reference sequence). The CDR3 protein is CASSLRSGGAPTYEQYF. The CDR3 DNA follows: TGTGCCAGCAGCTTAAGGAGCGGGGGGGCCCCCACCTACGAGCAGTACTTC.

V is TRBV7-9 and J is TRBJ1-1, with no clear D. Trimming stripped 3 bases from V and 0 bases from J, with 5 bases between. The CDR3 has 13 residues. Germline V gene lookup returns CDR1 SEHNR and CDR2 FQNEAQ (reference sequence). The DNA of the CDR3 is TGTGCCAGCAGCTTCAGTGTGAACACTGAAGCTTTCTTT. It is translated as CASSFSVNTEAFF.

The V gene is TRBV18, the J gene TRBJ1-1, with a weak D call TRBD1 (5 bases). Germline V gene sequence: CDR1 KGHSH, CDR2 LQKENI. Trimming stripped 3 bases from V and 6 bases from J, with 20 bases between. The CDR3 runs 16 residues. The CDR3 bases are TGTGCCAGCTCACCTTCACAGGCAGGGTGGGGCTCTGAAGCTTTCTTT. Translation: CASSPSQAGWGSEAFF.

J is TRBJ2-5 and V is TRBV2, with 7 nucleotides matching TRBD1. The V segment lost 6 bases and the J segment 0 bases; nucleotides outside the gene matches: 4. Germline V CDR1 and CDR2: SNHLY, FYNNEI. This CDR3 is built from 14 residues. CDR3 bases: TGTGCCAGCAGACCCGGGACAGACCAAGAGACCCAGTACTTC. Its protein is CASRPGTDQETQYF.

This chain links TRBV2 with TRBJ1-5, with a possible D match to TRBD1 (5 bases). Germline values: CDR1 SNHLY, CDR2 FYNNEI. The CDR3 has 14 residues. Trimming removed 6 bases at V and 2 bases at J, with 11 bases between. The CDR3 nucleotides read TGTGCCAGCAGGCCCTCGGGGGGCAATCAGCCCCAGCATTTT. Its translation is CASRPSGGNQPQHF.

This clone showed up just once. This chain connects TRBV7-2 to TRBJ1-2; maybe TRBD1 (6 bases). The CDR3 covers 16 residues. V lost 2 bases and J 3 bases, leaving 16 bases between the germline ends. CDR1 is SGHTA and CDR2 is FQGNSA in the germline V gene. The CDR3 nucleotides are TGTGCCAGCAGCTTACAGGGGCTAGATTTGGACTATGGCTACACCTTC. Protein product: CASSLQGLDLDYGYTF.

This chain's CDR3 is CASSLDRGKETQYF. In DNA, the CDR3 is TGTGCCAGCAGCTTGGACCGGGGAAAGGAGACCCAGTACTTC. The chain combines TRBV7-9 with TRBJ2-5; D perhaps matches TRBD2 (5 bases). Trimming removed 3 bases at V and 5 bases at J, with 13 bases between. The CDR3 loop spans 14 amino acids. Germline loops: CDR1 SEHNR, CDR2 FQNEAQ (reference sequence).

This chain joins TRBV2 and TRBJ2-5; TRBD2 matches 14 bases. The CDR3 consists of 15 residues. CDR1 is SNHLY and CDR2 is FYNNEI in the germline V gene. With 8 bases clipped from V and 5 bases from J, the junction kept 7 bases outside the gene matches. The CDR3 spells CASRAGTSGSETQYF. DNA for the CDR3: TGTGCCAGCCGAGCCGGGACTAGCGGGAGTGAGACCCAGTACTTC.

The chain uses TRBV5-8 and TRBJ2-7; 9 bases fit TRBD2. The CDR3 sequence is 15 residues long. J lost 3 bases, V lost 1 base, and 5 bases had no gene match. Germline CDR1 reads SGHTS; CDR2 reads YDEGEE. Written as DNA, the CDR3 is TGTGCCAGCAGCTTGTCGACTAGCGGAAACTACGAGCAGTACTTC. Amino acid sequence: CASSLSTSGNYEQYF. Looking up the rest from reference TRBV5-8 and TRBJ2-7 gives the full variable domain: EAGVTQSPTHLIKTRGQQATLRCSPISGHTSVYWYQQALGLGLQFLLWYDEGEERNRGNFPPRFSGRQFPNYSSELNVNALELEDSALYLCASSLSTSGNYEQYFGPGTRLTVT.

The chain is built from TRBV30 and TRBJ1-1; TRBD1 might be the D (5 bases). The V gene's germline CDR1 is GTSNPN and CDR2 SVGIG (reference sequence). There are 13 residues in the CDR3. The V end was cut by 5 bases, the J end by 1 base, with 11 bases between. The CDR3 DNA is TGTGCCTGGTCCAGGGAGGGGAACACTGAAGCTTTCTTT. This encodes CAWSREGNTEAFF.

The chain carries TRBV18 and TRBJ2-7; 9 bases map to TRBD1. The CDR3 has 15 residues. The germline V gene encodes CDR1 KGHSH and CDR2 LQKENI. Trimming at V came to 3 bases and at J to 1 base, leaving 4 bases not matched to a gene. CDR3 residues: CASSPLGQGSYEQYF. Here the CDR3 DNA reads TGTGCCAGCTCACCGCTGGGACAGGGTTCCTACGAGCAGTACTTC.

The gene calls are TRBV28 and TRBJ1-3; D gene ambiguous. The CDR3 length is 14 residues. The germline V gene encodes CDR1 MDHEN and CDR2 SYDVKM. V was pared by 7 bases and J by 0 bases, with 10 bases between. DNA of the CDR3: TGTGCCAGCAAAAGCACAGCCTCTGGAAACACCATATATTTT. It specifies CASKSTASGNTIYF. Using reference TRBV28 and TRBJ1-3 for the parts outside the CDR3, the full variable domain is DVKVTQSSRYLVKRTGEKVFLECVQDMDHENMFWYRQDPGLGLRLIYFSYDVKMKEKGDIPEGYSVSREKKERFSLILESASTNQTSMYLCASKSTASGNTIYFGEGSWLTVV.

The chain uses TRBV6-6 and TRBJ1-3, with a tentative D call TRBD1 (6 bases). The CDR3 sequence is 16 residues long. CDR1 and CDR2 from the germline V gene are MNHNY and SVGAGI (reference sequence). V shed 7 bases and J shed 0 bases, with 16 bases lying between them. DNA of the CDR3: TGTGCCAGCACCCGTTACGACAGGCGCTCTGGAAACACCATATATTTT. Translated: CASTRYDRRSGNTIYF.

The CDR3 here is CAIESSSTSGTEAFF. In nucleotides, the CDR3 is TGTGCCATCGAGTCTAGTTCTACTAGCGGGACAGAAGCTTTCTTT. The chain is built from TRBV10-3 and TRBJ1-1, with D possibly being TRBD1 (6 bases). Germline values: CDR1 ENHRY, CDR2 SYGVKD. Trimming shortened V by 8 bases and J by 8 bases, and 24 bases separated the two germline ends. The CDR3 is 15 residues long.

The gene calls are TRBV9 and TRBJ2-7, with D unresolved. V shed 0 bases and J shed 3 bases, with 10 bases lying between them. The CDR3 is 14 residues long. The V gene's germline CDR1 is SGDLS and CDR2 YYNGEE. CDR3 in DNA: TGTGCCAGCAGCGTAGGTAGCCCCAGCTACGAGCAGTACTTC. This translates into CASSVGSPSYEQYF.

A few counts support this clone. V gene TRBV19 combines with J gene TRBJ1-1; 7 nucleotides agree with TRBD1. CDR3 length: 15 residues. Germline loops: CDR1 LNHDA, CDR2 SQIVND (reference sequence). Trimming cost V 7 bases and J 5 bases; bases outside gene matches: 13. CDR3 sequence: CASIIQGVRGTEAFF. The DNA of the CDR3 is TGTGCCAGTATTATTCAGGGGGTAAGGGGGACTGAAGCTTTCTTT.

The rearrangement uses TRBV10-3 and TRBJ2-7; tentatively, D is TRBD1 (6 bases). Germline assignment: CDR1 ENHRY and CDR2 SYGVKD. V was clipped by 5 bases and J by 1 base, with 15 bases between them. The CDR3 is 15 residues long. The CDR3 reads CAISYRDTSSYEQYF. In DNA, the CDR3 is TGTGCCATCAGTTACCGGGACACCTCTTCCTACGAGCAGTACTTC.

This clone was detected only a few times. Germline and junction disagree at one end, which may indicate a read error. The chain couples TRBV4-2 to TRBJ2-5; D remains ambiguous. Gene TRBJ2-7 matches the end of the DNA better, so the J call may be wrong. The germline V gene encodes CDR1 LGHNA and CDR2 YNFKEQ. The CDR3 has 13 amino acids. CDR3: CASRQERSYEQYF. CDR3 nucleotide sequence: TGTGCCAGCAGACAAGAGAGGTCATACGAGCAGTACTTC.

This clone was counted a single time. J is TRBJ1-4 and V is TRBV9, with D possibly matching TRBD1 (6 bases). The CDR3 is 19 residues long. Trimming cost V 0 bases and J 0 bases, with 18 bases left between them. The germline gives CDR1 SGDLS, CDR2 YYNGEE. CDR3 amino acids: CASSVAPGHPSATNEKLFF. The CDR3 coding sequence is TGTGCCAGCAGCGTAGCTCCGGGACATCCTTCTGCAACTAATGAAAAACTGTTTTTT.

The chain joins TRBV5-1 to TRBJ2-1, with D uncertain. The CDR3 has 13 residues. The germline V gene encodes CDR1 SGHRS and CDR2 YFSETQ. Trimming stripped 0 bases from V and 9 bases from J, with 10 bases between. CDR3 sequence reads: CASSLVRFGEQFF. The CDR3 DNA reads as TGCGCCAGCAGCTTGGTCCGTTTCGGTGAGCAGTTCTTC.

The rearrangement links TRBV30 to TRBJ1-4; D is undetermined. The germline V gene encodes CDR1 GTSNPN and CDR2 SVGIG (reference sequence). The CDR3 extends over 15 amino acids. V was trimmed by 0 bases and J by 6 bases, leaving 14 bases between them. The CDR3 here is CAWSVLGGRYEKLFF. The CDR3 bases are TGTGCCTGGAGTGTTCTGGGAGGGAGGTATGAAAAACTGTTTTTT.

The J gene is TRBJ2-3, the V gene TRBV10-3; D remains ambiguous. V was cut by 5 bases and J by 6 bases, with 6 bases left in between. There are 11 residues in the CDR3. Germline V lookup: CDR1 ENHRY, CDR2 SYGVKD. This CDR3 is CAISLSDTQYF. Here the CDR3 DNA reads TGTGCCATCAGTCTGAGTGATACGCAGTATTTT.